The rows below give T cell receptor beta chains drawn from one sample of a study of CD8+ T cells in alopecia areata. TCRdb keeps only in-frame clones here, not all; method: immunoSEQ multiplex PCR. The data contain about 200,000 clones, around three fifths of them singletons. Sequenced material: CD4+ T cells sorted from blood, taken at week 4, from a patient treated with tofacitinib. These receptors originate from a human donor with alopecia areata. Both conserved end residues are trimmed from each CDR3. Each record gives: J gene, V gene, CDR3 length, D gene, CDR3 protein. D genes are given only for firm matches.

j_call: TRBJ2-3; v_call: TRBV6-1; cdr3_length: 13; d_call: -; cdr3_aa: ASSEFSGSTDTQY
j_call: TRBJ2-3; v_call: TRBV29-1; cdr3_length: 11; d_call: -; cdr3_aa: SVGGSRRDTQY
j_call: TRBJ1-2; v_call: TRBV9; cdr3_length: 12; d_call: -; cdr3_aa: ASSVPMIGYGYT
j_call: TRBJ2-1; v_call: TRBV5-1; cdr3_length: 12; d_call: TRBD1; cdr3_aa: ASSLGDRGNEQF
j_call: TRBJ1-2; v_call: TRBV25-1; cdr3_length: 11; d_call: -; cdr3_aa: ASNRGGNYGYT
j_call: TRBJ2-1; v_call: TRBV29-1; cdr3_length: 10; d_call: -; cdr3_aa: SVEVLGNEQF
j_call: TRBJ1-4; v_call: TRBV7-9; cdr3_length: 14; d_call: TRBD1; cdr3_aa: ASSNRQGGANEKLF
j_call: TRBJ2-1; v_call: TRBV5-6; cdr3_length: 14; d_call: TRBD2; cdr3_aa: ASSSKGLAGYNEQF
j_call: TRBJ1-1; v_call: TRBV5-6; cdr3_length: 12; d_call: -; cdr3_aa: ASSPTVGWTEAF
j_call: TRBJ2-5; v_call: TRBV2; cdr3_length: 9; d_call: -; cdr3_aa: ASSGLETQY
j_call: TRBJ2-3; v_call: TRBV20-1; cdr3_length: 9; d_call: -; cdr3_aa: SADLGDTQY
j_call: TRBJ2-1; v_call: TRBV5-1; cdr3_length: 14; d_call: TRBD2; cdr3_aa: ASSLGGLAVINEQF
j_call: TRBJ2-7; v_call: TRBV30; cdr3_length: 12; d_call: TRBD1; cdr3_aa: ACSGGRSEYEQY
j_call: TRBJ2-1; v_call: TRBV29-1; cdr3_length: 9; d_call: -; cdr3_aa: SVVLLDEQF
j_call: TRBJ1-2; v_call: TRBV29-1; cdr3_length: 10; d_call: -; cdr3_aa: SVESYIYGYT
j_call: TRBJ2-7; v_call: TRBV27; cdr3_length: 12; d_call: -; cdr3_aa: ASSPRQGLYEQY
j_call: TRBJ2-7; v_call: TRBV7-8; cdr3_length: 12; d_call: TRBD2; cdr3_aa: ASRAGSGVYEQY
j_call: TRBJ1-2; v_call: TRBV29-1; cdr3_length: 12; d_call: TRBD1; cdr3_aa: SVEATGGFYGYT
j_call: TRBJ1-1; v_call: TRBV29-1; cdr3_length: 12; d_call: -; cdr3_aa: SVVVVSGSTEAF
j_call: TRBJ1-1; v_call: TRBV5-1; cdr3_length: 10; d_call: -; cdr3_aa: ASSLGGDEAF
j_call: TRBJ2-5; v_call: TRBV9; cdr3_length: 13; d_call: TRBD2; cdr3_aa: ASSVGTSNLETQY
j_call: TRBJ1-5; v_call: TRBV6-1; cdr3_length: 11; d_call: -; cdr3_aa: ASSELRDQPQH
j_call: TRBJ2-3; v_call: TRBV7-9; cdr3_length: 10; d_call: -; cdr3_aa: ASTGIADTQY
j_call: TRBJ2-5; v_call: TRBV7-9; cdr3_length: 11; d_call: -; cdr3_aa: ASSWAGSETQY
j_call: TRBJ2-7; v_call: TRBV10-3; cdr3_length: 13; d_call: TRBD2; cdr3_aa: AISDIAGVSSEQY
j_call: TRBJ1-1; v_call: TRBV4-3; cdr3_length: 13; d_call: TRBD1; cdr3_aa: ASSQVGQGEGEAF
j_call: TRBJ2-1; v_call: TRBV29-1; cdr3_length: 12; d_call: TRBD2; cdr3_aa: SVEFASGGSEQF
j_call: TRBJ1-1; v_call: TRBV7-8; cdr3_length: 13; d_call: TRBD1; cdr3_aa: ASSTSGQVNTEAF
j_call: -; v_call: TRBV29-1; cdr3_length: 10; d_call: -; cdr3_aa: SVGTHSYEQY
j_call: TRBJ2-5; v_call: TRBV30; cdr3_length: 15; d_call: TRBD2; cdr3_aa: AWRPSGLAGGRETQY
j_call: TRBJ2-1; v_call: TRBV7-7; cdr3_length: 15; d_call: TRBD2; cdr3_aa: ASSSILGLAGMAEQF
j_call: TRBJ2-3; v_call: TRBV7-2; cdr3_length: 10; d_call: -; cdr3_aa: ASTTRTDTQY
j_call: TRBJ2-6; v_call: TRBV11-2; cdr3_length: 15; d_call: -; cdr3_aa: ATTGADLHLWANVLT